What follows describes a single T cell receptor (beta chain). Germline lookup yields CDR1 MDHEN and CDR2 SYDVKM. V lost 4 bases to trimming and J lost 4 bases, with 8 bases between them. This CDR3 has 14 residues. Produced via immunoSEQ multiplex PCR; TCRdb's table is partial and in-frame only. The table has about 200,000 clones, about 86% seen once. The data originate from a study of blood T cell repertoires in COVID-19. The chain couples TRBV28 to TRBJ2-6; D uncertain. Sequenced: peripheral blood. The TCR was taken from a man aged 55 to 70 who had recovered from COVID-19. CDR3 nucleotides: TGTGCCAGCAGTTCCCCCCTAGGGGCCAACGTCCTGACTTTC. As protein: CASSSPLGANVLTF.